The rows below give T cell receptor beta chains drawn from one sample of a study of control samples from healthy donors and cancer patients. Produced via immunoSEQ multiplex PCR; TCRdb's table is partial and in-frame only. The sample lists 200,000 to 250,000 clones, 85% to 95% occurring once. The sequenced sample was blood. Receptor source: a man aged 45-65 years in good health. Each CDR3 is given with its conserved first and last residue. D genes are given only for firm matches. The size entry is marked missing in some rows and otherwise reads once, few, many or a size class.

TRBV7-2	15	.	.	TRBJ1-4	TGTGCCAGCAGCGAGCGCCTTGCAACTAATGAAAAACTGTTTTTT	CASSERLATNEKLFF
TRBV24-1	16	.	TRBD1	TRBJ2-1	TGTGCCACCAGTGTTAACAGGGGGCCTTCCCTCAATGAGCAGTTCTTC	CATSVNRGPSLNEQFF
TRBV2	15	.	.	TRBJ1-5	TGTGCCAGCAGTGAAGCGCTTACATCTCATCAGCCCCAGCATTTT	CASSEALTSHQPQHF
TRBV18	17	.	TRBD1	TRBJ1-6	TGTGCCAGCTCACCCCTCGGGACAGGGGGAACTAATTCACCCCTCCACTTT	CASSPLGTGGTNSPLHF
TRBV2	14	.	.	TRBJ1-3	TGTGCCAGCAGTGGGGGATATTCAGGAAACACCATATATTTT	CASSGGYSGNTIYF
TRBV29-1	12	.	TRBD1	TRBJ2-7	TGCAGCGCCAAGACAGGGGACTACGAGCAGTACTTC	CSAKTGDYEQYF
TRBV10-3	17	.	TRBD1	TRBJ1-3	TGTGCCATCAGGGGTGGACAGGGGGTCGAAACTGGAAACACCATATATTTT	CAIRGGQGVETGNTIYF
TRBV4-1	15	.	TRBD2	TRBJ2-5	TGCGCCAGCAGCCAATCTCCTGGGAGGGGACAGACCCAGTACTTC	CASSQSPGRGQTQYF
TRBV18	12	.	.	TRBJ2-7	TGTGCCAGCTCACGTCCCCTAGGCGAGCAGTACTTC	CASSRPLGEQYF
TRBV2	12	.	.	TRBJ1-1	TGTGCCAGCAGGGTATCGAGGACTGAAGCTTTCTTT	CASRVSRTEAFF
TRBV28	14	few	.	TRBJ2-7	TGTGCCAGCAGACCCGAGACCAGGGAATTGAAGCAGTACTTC	CASRPETRELKQYF
TRBV4-1	15	.	.	TRBJ1-2	TGCGCCAGCAGCCCATTTGGTAGGAGCTTTGGGGGCTACACCTTC	CASSPFGRSFGGYTF
TRBV4-1	14	.	.	TRBJ1-2	TGCGCCAGCAGCCAAGACCCAAGGGGTATTGGCTACACCTTC	CASSQDPRGIGYTF
TRBV29-1	12	.	.	TRBJ1-1	TGCAGCGTTGAAAGAAGAGTGAAGGAAGCTTTCTTT	CSVERRVKEAFF
TRBV5-4	18	.	TRBD2	TRBJ2-3	TGTGCCAGCAGCCGAGGGGGGACTAGCGGGGGATACACAGATACGCAGTATTTT	CASSRGGTSGGYTDTQYF
TRBV3-1/TRBV3-2	16	.	TRBD2	TRBJ2-1	TGTGCCAGCAGCCAAGTGGGAGCGGGGGGATACAATGAGCAGTTCTTC	CASSQVGAGGYNEQFF
TRBV15	15	.	.	TRBJ2-3	TGTGCCACCAGGGGGGCAGGAGACCTCACAGATACGCAGTATTTT	CATRGAGDLTDTQYF
TRBV6-1	16	.	.	TRBJ1-3	TGTGCCAGCAGTGGGGCCGGAACCTACTCTGGAAACACCATATATTTT	CASSGAGTYSGNTIYF
TRBV24-1	12	.	.	TRBJ1-2	TGTGCCACCAGTGAGGCGGACAGTCTCTACACCTTC	CATSEADSLYTF
TRBV6-6	15	.	.	TRBJ1-1	TGTGCCAGCAGTTACCGACGATTCGAGAACTCTGAAGCTTTCTTT	CASSYRRFENSEAFF
TRBV10-2	15	.	TRBD2	TRBJ2-1	TGCGCCAGCAGTGAAAGCGGGGGGGGATACAATGAGCAGTTCTTC	CASSESGGGYNEQFF
TRBV18	13	once	.	TRBJ1-1	TGTGCCAGCTCTACCTTGGGGGACACTGAAGCTTTCTTT	CASSTLGDTEAFF
TRBV7-9	15	once	TRBD1	TRBJ2-3	TGTGCCAGCAGCTTGACAGGGACAAACACAGATACGCAGTATTTT	CASSLTGTNTDTQYF
TRBV7-3	15	.	.	TRBJ2-7	TGTGCCAGCAGCCTTAACCAGAATTCTTTGGGGGAGCAGTACTTC	CASSLNQNSLGEQYF
TRBV12-3/TRBV12-4	12	.	.	TRBJ1-2	TGTGCCAGCAGTTTAATAGGATATGGCTACACCTTC	CASSLIGYGYTF
TRBV28	13	.	.	TRBJ2-7	TGTGCCAGCACCATAGGACAGACCTACGAGCAGTACTTC	CASTIGQTYEQYF
TRBV2	15	once	.	TRBJ2-1	TGTGCCAGCAGTGAGAGGGGGTCCTTTAACAATGAGCAGTTCTTC	CASSERGSFNNEQFF